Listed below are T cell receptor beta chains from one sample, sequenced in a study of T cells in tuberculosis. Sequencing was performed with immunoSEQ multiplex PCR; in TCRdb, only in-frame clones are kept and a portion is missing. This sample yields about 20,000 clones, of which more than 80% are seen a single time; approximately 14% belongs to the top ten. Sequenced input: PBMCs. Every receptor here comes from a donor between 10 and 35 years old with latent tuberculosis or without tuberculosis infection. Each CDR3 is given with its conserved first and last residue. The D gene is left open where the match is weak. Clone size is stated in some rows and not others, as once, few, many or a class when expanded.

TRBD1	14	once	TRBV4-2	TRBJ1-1	CASSQDIGDRGAFF	TGTGCCAGCAGCCAAGATATAGGAGACAGGGGAGCTTTCTTT
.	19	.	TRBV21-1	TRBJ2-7	CASSLDRGNPRPESYEQYF	TGTGCCAGCAGCTTGGACAGGGGGAACCCCAGACCAGAATCCTACGAGCAGTACTTC
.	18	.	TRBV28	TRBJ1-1	CASSFHPGAGRGNTEAFF	TGTGCCAGCAGTTTCCACCCCGGGGCGGGAAGAGGGAACACTGAAGCTTTCTTT
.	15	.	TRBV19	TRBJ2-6	CASSITGTGANVLTF	TGTGCCAGTAGTATCACCGGGACAGGGGCCAACGTCCTGACTTTC
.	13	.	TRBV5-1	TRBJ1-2	CASSLESPAQVFF	TGCGCCAGCAGCTTGGAAAGTCCGGCCCAGGTATTCTTC
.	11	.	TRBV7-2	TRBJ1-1	CASSLYEGPFF	TGTGCCAGCAGCTTATATGAGGGTCCTTTCTTT
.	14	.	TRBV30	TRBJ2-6	CAWRTWRSSDVLTF	TGTGCCTGGAGGACTTGGAGGTCGTCGGACGTCCTGACTTTC
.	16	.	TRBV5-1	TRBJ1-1	CASSLVEVGLNTEAFF	TGCGCCAGCAGCTTGGTGGAGGTAGGACTGAACACTGAAGCTTTCTTT
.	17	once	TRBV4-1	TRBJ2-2	CASSQKGLLLNTGELFF	TGCGCCAGCAGCCAAAAAGGACTCCTCTTAAACACCGGGGAGCTGTTTTTT
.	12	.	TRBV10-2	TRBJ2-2	CATGQNTGELFF	TGCGCCACAGGACAGAACACCGGGGAGCTGTTTTTT
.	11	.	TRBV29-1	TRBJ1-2	CSVYREYGYTF	TGCAGCGTCTACAGGGAGTACGGCTACACCTTC
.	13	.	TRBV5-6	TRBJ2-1	CASSLVELNEQFF	TGTGCCAGCAGCTTGGTAGAGTTGAATGAGCAGTTCTTC
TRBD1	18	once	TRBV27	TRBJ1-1	CASSPRTGGGLMNTEAFF	TGTGCCAGCAGTCCAAGAACAGGGGGTGGGCTCATGAACACTGAAGCTTTCTTT
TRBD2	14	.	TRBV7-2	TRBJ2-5	CASSLLRGGETQYF	TGTGCCAGCAGCCTATTGCGGGGGGGAGAGACCCAGTACTTC
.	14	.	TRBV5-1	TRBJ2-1	CASSDGQSYNEQFF	TGCGCCAGCAGTGATGGGCAGTCCTACAATGAGCAGTTCTTC
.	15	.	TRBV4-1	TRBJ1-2	CASSHPVTANYGYTF	TGCGCCAGCAGCCACCCAGTCACCGCTAACTATGGCTACACCTTC
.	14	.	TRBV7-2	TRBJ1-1	CASSPWGEDTEAFF	TGTGCCAGCAGCCCGTGGGGCGAGGACACTGAAGCTTTCTTT
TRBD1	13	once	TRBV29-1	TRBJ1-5	CSVGLQGDQPQHF	TGCAGCGTTGGCTTACAGGGGGATCAGCCCCAGCATTTT
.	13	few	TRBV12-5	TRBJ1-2	CASGLTGFYGYTF	TGTGCTAGTGGTTTGACGGGGTTTTATGGCTACACCTTC
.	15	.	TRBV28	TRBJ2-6	CASSLWASGANVLTF	TGTGCCAGCAGCCTGTGGGCGTCTGGGGCCAACGTCCTGACTTTC
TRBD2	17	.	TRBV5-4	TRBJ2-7	CASSVGGAGGPSYEQYF	TGTGCCAGCAGTGTCGGAGGGGCGGGGGGCCCCTCCTACGAGCAGTACTTC
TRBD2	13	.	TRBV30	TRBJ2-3	CAWRLAAARTQYF	TGTGCCTGGCGACTAGCGGCGGCCAGGACGCAGTATTTT
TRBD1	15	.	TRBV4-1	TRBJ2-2	CASSQWTGQTGELFF	TGCGCCAGCAGCCAATGGACAGGGCAGACCGGGGAGCTGTTTTTT
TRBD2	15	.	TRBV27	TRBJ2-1	CASSFGRGVDNEQFF	TGTGCCAGCAGTTTTGGGCGGGGGGTCGACAATGAGCAGTTCTTC
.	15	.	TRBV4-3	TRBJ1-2	CASSDTAGEDYGYTF	TGCGCCAGCAGCGATACGGCAGGGGAAGACTATGGCTACACCTTC
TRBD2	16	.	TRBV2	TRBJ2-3	CASSEYGTSSTDTQYF	TGTGCCAGCAGTGAATATGGGACTAGCAGCACAGATACGCAGTATTTT
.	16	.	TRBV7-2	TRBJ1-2	CASSLQAGLANYGYTF	TGTGCCAGCAGCTTACAGGCGGGGTTAGCTAACTATGGCTACACCTTC
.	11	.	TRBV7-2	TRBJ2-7	CASSPRHEQYF	TGTGCCAGCAGCCCCCGTCACGAGCAGTACTTC
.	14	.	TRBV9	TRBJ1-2	CASSPGGAGKGYTF	TGTGCCAGCAGCCCGGGGGGGGCAGGGAAAGGCTACACCTTC
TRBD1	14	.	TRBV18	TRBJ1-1	CASSPDRGPTEAFF	TGTGCCAGCTCACCGGACAGGGGGCCCACTGAAGCTTTCTTT
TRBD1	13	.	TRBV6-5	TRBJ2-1	CASSKRTGGSQFF	TGTGCCAGCAGTAAAAGGACAGGGGGGTCGCAGTTCTTC
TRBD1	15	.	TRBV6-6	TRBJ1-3	CASKYGQAPGNTIYF	TGTGCCAGCAAGTACGGACAGGCCCCTGGAAACACCATATATTTT
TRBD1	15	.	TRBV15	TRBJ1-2	CATSSNRGNNYGYTF	TGTGCCACCAGCTCCAACAGGGGGAACAACTATGGCTACACCTTC
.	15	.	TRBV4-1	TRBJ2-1	CASSLGGARRDEQFF	TGCGCCAGCAGCTTAGGAGGGGCCCGGAGGGATGAGCAGTTCTTC
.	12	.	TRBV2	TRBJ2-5	CASRDGGETQYF	TGTGCCAGCAGAGATGGGGGGGAGACCCAGTACTTC
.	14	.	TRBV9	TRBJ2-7	CASSVVDRSYEQYF	TGTGCCAGCAGCGTAGTCGACAGAAGCTACGAGCAGTACTTC
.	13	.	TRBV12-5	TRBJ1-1	CASGFGGHTEAFF	TGTGCTAGTGGTTTTGGGGGCCACACTGAAGCTTTCTTT
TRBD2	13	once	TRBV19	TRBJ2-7	CASSASGSYEQYF	TGTGCCAGTAGTGCTAGCGGGAGCTACGAGCAGTACTTC
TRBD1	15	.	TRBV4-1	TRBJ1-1	CASSPHGQGNTEAFF	TGCGCCAGCAGCCCTCATGGACAGGGGAACACTGAAGCTTTCTTT
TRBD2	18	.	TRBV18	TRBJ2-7	CASSPPNGLAGERYEQYF	TGTGCCAGCTCACCCCCCAATGGACTAGCGGGGGAACGTTACGAGCAGTACTTC
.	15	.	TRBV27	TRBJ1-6	CASSFGTNDPSPLHF	TGTGCCAGCAGTTTCGGGACAAACGATCCTTCACCCCTCCACTTT
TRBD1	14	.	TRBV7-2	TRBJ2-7	CASSARTGEDEQYF	TGTGCCAGCAGCGCTAGGACAGGGGAAGACGAGCAGTACTTC
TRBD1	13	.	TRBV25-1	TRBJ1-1	CASSERDRSEAFF	TGTGCCAGCAGTGAACGGGACAGGAGTGAAGCTTTCTTT
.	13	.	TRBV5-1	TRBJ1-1	CASRLAMNTEAFF	TGCGCCAGCAGGTTAGCCATGAACACTGAAGCTTTCTTT
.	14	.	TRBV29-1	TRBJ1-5	CSGTAGERSQPQHF	TGCAGCGGCACGGCAGGGGAGAGGAGTCAGCCCCAGCATTTT
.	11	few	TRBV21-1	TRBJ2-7	CASSKHYEQYF	TGTGCCAGCAGCAAACACTACGAGCAGTACTTC
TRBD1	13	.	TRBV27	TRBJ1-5	CASSGQVNQPQHF	TGTGCCAGCAGTGGACAGGTCAATCAGCCCCAGCATTTT
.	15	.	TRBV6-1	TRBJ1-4	CASSEPGRGTEKLFF	TGTGCCAGCAGTGAACCGGGCAGGGGAACTGAAAAACTGTTTTTT